A single sample is the source of the 30 T cell receptor beta chains below, sequenced in a study of blood T cell repertoires in COVID-19. The table came from immunoSEQ multiplex PCR; TCRdb's copy has only in-frame clones and leaves some out. The profile shows 300,000 to 400,000 clones, about 88% of them singletons. Material: peripheral blood. These receptors were collected from a woman between 65 and 79 years old with COVID-19, enrolled during active disease.

This chain links TRBV18 with TRBJ1-1, with D unclear. The CDR3 totals 13 residues. Germline V gives CDR1 KGHSH, CDR2 LQKENI. V was cut by 7 bases and J by 2 bases, with 11 bases left in between. The chain's CDR3 is CASYRGGNTEAFF. In DNA form, the CDR3 reads TGTGCCAGCTATCGCGGAGGCAACACTGAAGCTTTCTTT.

In its sample, this clone was seen once. The DNA is left out, because the CDR3 cannot be placed on it with certainty; the CDR3 is given as TCRdb lists it. V and J are TRBV5-1 and TRBJ1-1. Per germline, CDR1 SGHRS and CDR2 YFSETQ. Both ends counted, the CDR3 spans 12 residues. The CDR3 spells CASSSSNTEAFF.

This chain connects TRBV11-2 to TRBJ1-5; maybe TRBD1 (6 bases). Germline V gives CDR1 SGHAT, CDR2 FQNNGV. The length of the CDR3 is 13 residues. Trimming shortened V by 1 base and J by 6 bases, and 7 bases separated the two germline ends. CDR3 residues: CASSLGTVQPQHF. CDR3 coding DNA: TGTGCCAGCAGCTTAGGGACAGTTCAGCCCCAGCATTTT.

There are many counts of this clone. The sample contains more than one DNA sequence encoding this CDR3. This chain connects TRBV7-2 to TRBJ1-1; no reliable D call. V gave up 5 bases and J gave up 3 bases, with 10 bases separating them. Germline V gene sequence: CDR1 SGHTA, CDR2 FQGNSA. The CDR3 has 13 residues. The CDR3 sequence: CASSVTEYTEAFF. CDR3 in DNA: TGTGCCAGCAGCGTCACCGAGTACACTGAAGCTTTCTTT.

This chain uses TRBV19 with TRBJ2-7, with D maybe TRBD2 (6 bases). Germline V gene data show CDR1 as LNHDA and CDR2 as SQIVND (reference sequence). The V end lost 1 base, the J end lost 3 bases, and 13 bases lay between the germline ends. This CDR3 has 15 residues. The CDR3 region has the DNA TGTGCCAGTAGTATAGCGGCCACTAGCTTCTACGAGCAGTACTTC. Translating gives CASSIAATSFYEQYF.

The chain couples TRBV11-2 to TRBJ1-3, with D possibly being TRBD1 (5 bases). Germline V gene sequence: CDR1 SGHAT, CDR2 FQNNGV. The V gene lost 1 base and the J gene lost 4 bases, with 8 bases spanning the gap. The CDR3 has 14 amino acids. The CDR3 here is CASSLAGNGNTIYF. In DNA form, the CDR3 reads TGTGCCAGCAGCTTAGCAGGGAACGGAAACACCATATATTTT.

The chain has TRBV6-5 and TRBJ1-1; D gene uncertain. Germline values: CDR1 MNHEY, CDR2 SVGAGI. Trimming left V 2 bases short and J 4 bases short, with 17 bases between. The CDR3 runs 16 residues. CDR3 nucleotides: TGTGCCAGCAGTTACGCGGATGACCACGGTGGCACTGAAGCTTTCTTT. This sequence encodes CASSYADDHGGTEAFF.

The chain is built from TRBV5-1 and TRBJ2-3, with 7 bases matching TRBD2. V trimming: 0 bases; J trimming: 4 bases; junction bases outside the gene matches: 11. Germline assignment: CDR1 SGHRS and CDR2 YFSETQ. The CDR3 length is 17 residues. Here the CDR3 reads CASSLATGLKEADTQYF. CDR3 DNA sequence: TGCGCCAGCAGCTTGGCTACGGGACTAAAGGAGGCAGATACGCAGTATTTT. Filled out from reference TRBV5-1 and TRBJ2-3, the complete variable domain reads KAGVTQTPRYLIKTRGQQVTLSCSPISGHRSVSWYQQTPGQGLQFLFEYFSETQRNKGNFPGRFSGRQFSNSRSEMNVSTLELGDSALYLCASSLATGLKEADTQYFGPGTRLTVL.

The chain combines TRBV4-3 with TRBJ2-2, with D possibly being TRBD2 (5 bases). V was pared by 0 bases and J by 2 bases, with 7 bases between. Germline V gene lookup returns CDR1 LGHNA and CDR2 YSLEER. The CDR3 contains 15 residues. The CDR3 spells CASSQDRGNTGELFF. Written as DNA, the CDR3 is TGCGCCAGCAGCCAAGACCGGGGTAACACCGGGGAGCTGTTTTTT.

The chain joins TRBV29-1 to TRBJ1-4, with a tentative D call TRBD1 (5 bases). Germline V gene lookup returns CDR1 SQVTM and CDR2 ANQGSEA. Trimming pared 6 bases from V and 6 bases from J, leaving 14 bases between. The CDR3 has 13 amino acids. The CDR3 bases are TGCAGCGTCCCGGACACCAGCGATGAAAAACTGTTTTTT. Translation: CSVPDTSDEKLFF. The whole variable domain, filled in from reference TRBV29-1 and TRBJ1-4, reads SAVISQKPSRDICQRGTSLTIQCQVDSQVTMMFWYRQQPGQSLTLIATANQGSEATYESGFVIDKFPISRPNLTFSTLTVSNMSPEDSSIYLCSVPDTSDEKLFFGSGTQLSVL.

The chain has TRBV19 and TRBJ1-2; 7 bases agree with TRBD1. There are 14 residues in the CDR3. V shed 5 bases and J 4 bases; nucleotides not matched to a gene: 7. The germline gives CDR1 LNHDA, CDR2 SQIVND (reference sequence). The CDR3, as DNA: TGTGCCAGTAGTTTAACCTACAGGGGCTATGGCTACACCTTC. Its translation is CASSLTYRGYGYTF.

This clone was observed a single time. Other nucleotide sequences from this sample produce the same CDR3. This chain uses TRBV15 with TRBJ2-1; 9 bases are a match to TRBD2. The germline V gene has CDR1 LNHNV and CDR2 YYDKDF (reference sequence). The CDR3 sequence is 15 residues long. The ends lost 3 bases at V and 4 bases at J; junction bases unmatched: 4. The CDR3 bases are TGTGCCACCAGCAGGACTAGCGGCCCATACAATGAGCAGTTCTTC. It encodes CATSRTSGPYNEQFF.

The chain joins TRBV27 to TRBJ1-4, with TRBD1 matching 8 bases. There are 15 residues in the CDR3. Germline assignment: CDR1 MNHEY and CDR2 SMNVEV (reference sequence). The junction had 11 bases not matched to a gene; V was cut back by 11 bases and J by 3 bases. This CDR3 reads CARLRGLISNEKLFF. CDR3 nucleotide sequence: TGTGCCCGACTCAGGGGGCTCATATCTAATGAAAAACTGTTTTTT.

V is TRBV27 and J is TRBJ1-3; D is unresolved. This CDR3 has 13 residues. Trimming cost V 5 bases and J 3 bases, with 8 bases left between them. Germline V CDR1 and CDR2: MNHEY, SMNVEV (reference sequence). The CDR3 DNA reads as TGTGCCAGCAGTCCGCGGATTGGAAACACCATATATTTT. Protein sequence: CASSPRIGNTIYF.

The rearrangement uses TRBV9 and TRBJ1-1; tentative D call: TRBD1 (5 bases). Germline assignment: CDR1 SGDLS and CDR2 YYNGEE. The V gene lost 1 base and the J gene lost 2 bases, with 6 bases spanning the gap. The CDR3 is 13 amino acids. The CDR3 DNA reads as TGTGCCAGCAGCGTATGGGGCAACACTGAAGCTTTCTTT. This translates into CASSVWGNTEAFF.

The CDR3 protein is CAIMNAGGSGKETQYF. The DNA of the CDR3 is TGTGCCATCATGAATGCGGGGGGTTCAGGGAAAGAGACCCAGTACTTC. The chain recombines TRBV10-3 with TRBJ2-5, with 8 positions matching TRBD2. CDR3 length: 16 amino acids. Trimming removed 7 bases from V and 3 bases from J; junction bases left unmatched: 13. CDR1 is ENHRY, CDR2 SYGVKD, per germline.

The chain carries TRBV11-2 and TRBJ1-1; no clear D gene. V was cut by 4 bases and J by 6 bases, with 15 bases left in between. Germline V gene sequence: CDR1 SGHAT, CDR2 FQNNGV. The CDR3 runs 14 residues. The CDR3 DNA is TGTGCCAGCAGCTCCGGGTCGGGATTTGCTGAAGCTTTCTTT. As protein: CASSSGSGFAEAFF. The whole variable domain, remainder taken from reference TRBV11-2 and TRBJ1-1, is EAGVAQSPRYKIIEKRQSVAFWCNPISGHATLYWYQQILGQGPKLLIQFQNNGVVDDSQLPKDRFSAERLKGVDSTLKIQPAKLEDSAVYLCASSSGSGFAEAFFGQGTRLTVV.

The sample holds one count of this clone. The chain uses TRBV5-1 and TRBJ2-6; the D is unclear. Germline V gives CDR1 SGHRS, CDR2 YFSETQ. This CDR3 spans 13 amino acids. The germline V and J ends were trimmed by 3 bases and 6 bases, with 7 bases remaining between them. CDR3 residues: CASSSPVANVLTF. The CDR3 region has the DNA TGCGCCAGCAGCTCCCCCGTGGCCAACGTCCTGACTTTC.

This rearrangement joins TRBV18 to TRBJ1-5; the D gene is possibly TRBD1 (6 bases). Germline V gene data show CDR1 as KGHSH and CDR2 as LQKENI. V gave up 5 bases and J gave up 2 bases, with 7 bases separating them. The CDR3 runs 13 residues. The CDR3 bases are TGTGCCAGCTCAGGGGGCGGCAATCAGCCCCAGCATTTT. Translated: CASSGGGNQPQHF.

The chain joins TRBV19 to TRBJ1-5; a possible D gene is TRBD1 (6 bases). Germline V gene sequence: CDR1 LNHDA, CDR2 SQIVND (reference sequence). V dropped 6 bases and J dropped 0 bases, with 15 bases sitting between them. This CDR3 region has 16 residues. CDR3 loop: CASRLGTTYSNQPQHF. Here the CDR3 DNA reads TGTGCCAGTAGGCTGGGGACAACGTATAGCAATCAGCCCCAGCATTTT.

J is TRBJ1-1 and V is TRBV5-1; D is unclear. This CDR3 spans 14 amino acids. V was pared by 4 bases and J by 8 bases, with 18 bases between. The germline V gene encodes CDR1 SGHRS and CDR2 YFSETQ. The CDR3 DNA follows: TGCGCCAGCAGCCTTCTTAGGGAGTCGGGCGAAGCTTTCTTT. Translated: CASSLLRESGEAFF.

V is TRBV5-4 and J is TRBJ2-3; 9 nucleotides match TRBD1. There are 15 residues in the CDR3. V trimming: 4 bases; J trimming: 6 bases; junction bases outside the gene matches: 9. Germline V gene lookup returns CDR1 SGHNT and CDR2 YYREEE (reference sequence). The CDR3 region is CASSTGQGRADTQYF. For the CDR3, the DNA is TGTGCCAGCAGCACAGGACAGGGGAGGGCGGATACGCAGTATTTT.

This clone came up once. The V call is TRBV24-1, the J call TRBJ2-3, with a tentative D call TRBD2 (5 bases). Germline CDR1 is KGHDR and CDR2 is SFDVKD. The V end lost 0 bases, the J end lost 1 base, and 10 bases lay between the germline ends. The CDR3 is 16 residues long. The CDR3: CATSDLHFGGTDTQYF. CDR3 coding DNA: TGTGCCACCAGTGATTTGCACTTCGGGGGCACAGATACGCAGTATTTT.

V gene TRBV6-6 combines with J gene TRBJ2-7, with 11 bases identical to TRBD1. From germline, CDR1 is MNHNY and CDR2 SVGAGI (reference sequence). V gave up 2 bases and J gave up 6 bases; unmatched junction bases: 6. The CDR3 runs 15 residues. The CDR3 bases are TGTGCCAGCAGTTACACCGGGACAGGGGGTAGCGAGCAGTACTTC. As protein: CASSYTGTGGSEQYF.

The V gene is TRBV4-1, the J gene TRBJ1-5, with 8 positions matching TRBD1. V dropped 0 bases and J dropped 9; count of bases not matched to a gene: 10. Looked up from germline, CDR1 is MGHRA and CDR2 is YSYEKL. The length of the CDR3 is 16 residues. For the CDR3, the DNA is TGCGCCAGCAGCCAAGACGGGGACAGGCCCTGGGGGCCCCAGCATTTT. It specifies CASSQDGDRPWGPQHF.

The chain is built from TRBV5-6 and TRBJ2-7, with 8 bases identical to TRBD1. V shed 4 bases, J shed 4 bases, and the junction held 7 bases outside the gene matches. The length of the CDR3 is 14 residues. Germline V gene data show CDR1 as SGHDT and CDR2 as YYEEEE. CDR3 DNA: TGTGCCAGCAGCCCCGGACAGGGTGGTTACGAGCAGTACTTC. This translates into CASSPGQGGYEQYF. Looking up the rest from reference TRBV5-6 and TRBJ2-7 gives the full variable domain: DAGVTQSPTHLIKTRGQQVTLRCSPKSGHDTVSWYQQALGQGPQFIFQYYEEEERQRGNFPDRFSGHQFPNYSSELNVNALLLGDSALYLCASSPGQGGYEQYFGPGTRLTVT.

The V gene is TRBV10-2, the J gene TRBJ2-3; 9 bases align to TRBD2. The CDR3 has 16 residues. V shed 8 bases and J 5 bases; nucleotides not matched to a gene: 14. Germline V gives CDR1 WSHSY, CDR2 SAAADI. Here the CDR3 DNA reads TGCGCCAGCCGGAGGCGTGGCGGGGGGGCCGAAGATACGCAGTATTTT. It encodes CASRRRGGGAEDTQYF.

The J gene is TRBJ1-1, the V gene TRBV9; D is uncertain. The CDR3 has 12 amino acids. Between the trimmed V and J ends, which lost 0 bases and 9 bases, there was a span of 9 bases. Germline-derived CDR1 and CDR2 are SGDLS and YYNGEE. As DNA, the CDR3 is TGTGCCAGCAGCGTAGCCGACGGGAAAGCTTTCTTT. Residues: CASSVADGKAFF.

This chain links TRBV5-4 with TRBJ1-2; 9 nucleotides match TRBD1. V shed 5 bases and J 4 bases; nucleotides not matched to a gene: 6. Germline lookup yields CDR1 SGHNT and CDR2 YYREEE (reference sequence). The CDR3 is 14 amino acids. CDR3 loop: CASRAGTGTYGYTF. The CDR3 DNA follows: TGTGCCAGCAGGGCCGGGACAGGGACCTATGGCTACACCTTC.

The V gene is TRBV7-9, the J gene TRBJ1-1; 9 bases match TRBD1. Losses at the gene ends were 3 bases for V and 8 bases for J; bases not matched to a gene: 10. The germline gives CDR1 SEHNR, CDR2 FQNEAQ (reference sequence). This CDR3 contains 15 residues. The CDR3 nucleotides read TGTGCCAGCAGCTTCTCCCGTACAGGGGGCGGGGAAGCTTTCTTT. Protein sequence: CASSFSRTGGGEAFF.